These T cell receptor beta chains were read from a single sample in a study of T cell repertoires in cytomegalovirus infection. MiXCR, run by TCRdb on the reads, gives a single entry per CDR3 protein. The top ten clones hold roughly 1.7% of a sample with some 220,000 distinct CDR3 sequences, over 9% of them seen once. The sequencing sample was made of PBMCs. The receptors shown here come from a human donor in good health (CMV status not recorded). Some clones in this sample may be carry-over from other donors' samples. The CDR3 runs from the conserved cysteine through the conserved F or W. Each record gives: J gene, clone size, D gene, V gene, CDR3 protein, CDR3 DNA. D genes are given only for firm matches. Some rows have no size entry. The others give once, few or many, or a class for an expanded clone.

TRBJ1-1 | few | TRBD1 | TRBV5-1 | CASSIAGTGTNTEAFF | TGCGCCAGCAGCATAGCCGGGACAGGAACCAACACTGAAGCTTTCTTT
TRBJ2-7 | few | . | TRBV27 | CASSPGGDHEQYF | TGTGCCAGCAGTCCTGGAGGGGACCACGAGCAGTACTTC
TRBJ2-2 | many | . | TRBV2 | CASSETGHPGLGELFF | TGTGCCAGCAGTGAAACGGGACACCCCGGCTTAGGGGAGCTGTTTTTT
TRBJ1-1 | many | . | TRBV24-1 | CATSDPRRDTEAFF | TGTGCCACCAGTGATCCCCGACGGGACACTGAAGCTTTCTTT
TRBJ2-6 | few | . | TRBV5-6 | CASSFGGGGANVLTF | TGTGCCAGCAGCTTCGGGGGAGGAGGGGCCAACGTCCTGACTTTC
TRBJ2-2 | many | . | TRBV7-2 | CASSLGRPGELFF | TGTGCCAGCAGCTTAGGTCGGCCCGGGGAGCTGTTTTTT
TRBJ2-2 | few | TRBD2 | TRBV28 | CASSGAGDGDGELFF | TGTGCCAGCAGTGGAGCGGGAGACGGAGACGGGGAGCTGTTTTTT
TRBJ2-5 | few | TRBD2 | TRBV28 | CASRSANSGSGETQYF | TGTGCCAGCAGATCTGCCAATAGCGGGAGCGGTGAGACCCAGTACTTC
TRBJ1-5 | many | . | TRBV4-2 | CASSPGRGAGQPQHF | TGTGCCAGCAGCCCCGGCCGGGGCGCCGGGCAGCCCCAGCATTTT
TRBJ1-4 | many | . | TRBV7-2 | CASSLEGLNEKLFF | TGTGCCAGCAGCTTAGAGGGACTTAATGAAAAACTGTTTTTT
TRBJ2-1 | few | TRBD2 | TRBV5-1 | CASSLESGGQDEQFF | TGCGCCAGCAGCTTGGAAAGCGGGGGGCAGGATGAGCAGTTCTTC
TRBJ2-1 | . | . | TRBV20-1 | CSAELNEQFF | TGCAGTGCTGAGCTCAATGAGCAGTTCTTC
TRBJ1-1 | few | TRBD1 | TRBV6-5 | CASTLRRTGGNTEAFF | TGTGCCAGCACACTAAGACGGACAGGGGGGAACACTGAAGCTTTCTTT
TRBJ1-2 | . | TRBD1 | TRBV5-6 | CASSPGQNRYGYTF | TGTGCCAGCAGCCCGGGACAGAATCGGTATGGCTACACCTTC
TRBJ2-7 | . | TRBD2 | TRBV9 | CASSASSGGYEQYF | TGTGCCAGCAGCGCGAGTAGCGGGGGCTACGAGCAGTACTTC
TRBJ2-3 | many | . | TRBV4-3 | CASSQDLGVTDTQYF | TGCGCCAGCAGCCAAGATTTAGGGGTCACAGATACGCAGTATTTT
TRBJ2-1 | . | TRBD1 | TRBV7-3 | CASSQQGASAREQFF | TGTGCCAGCAGCCAGCAGGGGGCTAGCGCGAGGGAGCAGTTCTTC
TRBJ1-2 | many | . | TRBV9 | CASSVDGQFYGYTF | TGTGCCAGCAGCGTAGATGGTCAGTTCTATGGCTACACCTTC
TRBJ1-5 | few | . | TRBV2 | CASSSPDTTQNQPQHF | TGTGCCAGCAGTTCCCCAGACACGACCCAAAATCAGCCCCAGCATTTT
TRBJ1-1 | few | TRBD1 | TRBV20-1 | CSAGQGRVAEAFF | TGCAGTGCAGGACAGGGAAGGGTCGCTGAAGCTTTCTTT
TRBJ1-1 | few | . | TRBV20-1 | CSAPDQNTEAFF | TGCAGTGCCCCGGACCAGAACACTGAAGCTTTCTTT
TRBJ2-1 | many | . | TRBV7-2 | CASSLGSRGDNEQFF | TGTGCCAGCAGCTTAGGTAGCAGGGGCGACAATGAGCAGTTCTTC